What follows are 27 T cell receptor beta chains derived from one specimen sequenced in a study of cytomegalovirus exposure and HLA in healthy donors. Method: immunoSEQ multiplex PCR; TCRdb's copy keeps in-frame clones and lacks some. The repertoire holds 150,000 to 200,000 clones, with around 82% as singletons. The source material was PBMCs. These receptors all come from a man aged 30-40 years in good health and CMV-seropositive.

CDR3 region: CASSQLFGTSVSYEQYF. Here the CDR3 DNA reads TGCGCCAGCAGCCAGCTATTCGGGACTAGCGTCTCCTACGAGCAGTACTTC. The chain combines TRBV4-1 with TRBJ2-7; 10 nucleotides match TRBD2. Germline CDR1 and CDR2: MGHRA and YSYEKL. The CDR3 contains 17 residues. V lost 3 bases to trimming and J lost 0 bases; unmatched junction nucleotides: 8.

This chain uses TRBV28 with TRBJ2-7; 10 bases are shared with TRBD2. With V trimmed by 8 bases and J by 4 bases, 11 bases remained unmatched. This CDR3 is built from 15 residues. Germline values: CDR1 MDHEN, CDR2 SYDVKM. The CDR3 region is CASGILAGLGYEQYF. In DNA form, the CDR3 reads TGTGCCAGCGGAATACTAGCGGGGCTTGGGTACGAGCAGTACTTC.

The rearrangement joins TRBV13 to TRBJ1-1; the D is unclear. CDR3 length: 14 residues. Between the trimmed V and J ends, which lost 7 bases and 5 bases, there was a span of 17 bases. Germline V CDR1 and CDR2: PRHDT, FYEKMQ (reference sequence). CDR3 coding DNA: TGTGCCAGCACTCCCTGGAGGCGTCGAACTGAAGCTTTCTTT. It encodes CASTPWRRRTEAFF.

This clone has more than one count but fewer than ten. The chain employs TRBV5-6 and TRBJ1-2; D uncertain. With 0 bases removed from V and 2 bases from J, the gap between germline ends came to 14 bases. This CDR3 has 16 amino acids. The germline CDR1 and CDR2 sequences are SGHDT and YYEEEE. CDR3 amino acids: CASSLEPGVYNYGYTF. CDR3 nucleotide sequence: TGTGCCAGCAGCTTGGAACCCGGGGTTTACAACTATGGCTACACCTTC.

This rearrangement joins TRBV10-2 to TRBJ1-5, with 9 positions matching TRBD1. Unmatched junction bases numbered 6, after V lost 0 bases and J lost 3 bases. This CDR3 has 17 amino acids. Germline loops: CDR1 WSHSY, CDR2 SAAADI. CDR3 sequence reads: CASSESRDRVYNQPQHF. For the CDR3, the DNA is TGCGCCAGCAGTGAGTCCCGGGACAGGGTTTACAATCAGCCCCAGCATTTT.

The CDR3 region has the DNA TGTGCCAGCTCACCGGGACAGGGGCAAGTCAATGAGCAGTTCTTC. Translating gives CASSPGQGQVNEQFF. The chain combines TRBV18 with TRBJ2-1, with 10 bases matching TRBD1. The germline CDR1 and CDR2 sequences are KGHSH and LQKENI. V lost 3 bases and J lost 6; bases outside the gene matches: 5. This CDR3 has 15 amino acids. The full variable domain, its missing parts supplied by reference TRBV18 and TRBJ2-1, is NAGVMQNPRHLVRRRGQEARLRCSPMKGHSHVYWYRQLPEEGLKFMVYLQKENIIDESGMPKERFSAEFPKEGPSILRIQQVVRGDSAAYFCASSPGQGQVNEQFFGPGTRLTVL.

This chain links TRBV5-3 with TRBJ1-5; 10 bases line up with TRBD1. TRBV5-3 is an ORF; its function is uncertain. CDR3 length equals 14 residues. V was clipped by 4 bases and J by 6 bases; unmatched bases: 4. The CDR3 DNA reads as TGTGCCAGAAGCCCCCGGGACAGGGGTCAGCCCCAGCATTTT. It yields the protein CARSPRDRGQPQHF.

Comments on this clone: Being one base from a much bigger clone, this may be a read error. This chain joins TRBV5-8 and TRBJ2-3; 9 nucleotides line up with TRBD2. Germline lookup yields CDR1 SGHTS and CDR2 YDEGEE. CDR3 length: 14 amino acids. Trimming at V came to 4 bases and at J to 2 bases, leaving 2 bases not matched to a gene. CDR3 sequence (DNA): TGTGCCAGCAGCCCGGGACTAGCCACAGATACGCAGTATTTT. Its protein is CASSPGLATDTQYF. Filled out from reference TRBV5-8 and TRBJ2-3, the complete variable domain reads EAGVTQSPTHLIKTRGQQATLRCSPISGHTSVYWYQQALGLGLQFLLWYDEGEERNRGNFPPRFSGRQFPNYSSELNVNALELEDSALYLCASSPGLATDTQYFGPGTRLTVL.

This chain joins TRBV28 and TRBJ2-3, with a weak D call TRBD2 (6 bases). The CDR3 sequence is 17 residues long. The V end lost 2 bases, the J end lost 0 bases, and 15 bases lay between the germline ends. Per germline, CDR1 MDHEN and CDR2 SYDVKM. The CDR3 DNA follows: TGTGCCAGCAGTTTACTCACCCCTGGGACTAGCACAGATACGCAGTATTTT. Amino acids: CASSLLTPGTSTDTQYF.

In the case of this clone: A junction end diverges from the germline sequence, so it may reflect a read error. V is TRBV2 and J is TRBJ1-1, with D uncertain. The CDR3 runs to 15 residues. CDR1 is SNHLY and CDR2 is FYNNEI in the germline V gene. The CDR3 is CASSEKSELKTEAFF. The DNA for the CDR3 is TGTGCCAGCAGTGAAAAGTCGGAGCTGAAGACTGAAGCTTTCTTT.

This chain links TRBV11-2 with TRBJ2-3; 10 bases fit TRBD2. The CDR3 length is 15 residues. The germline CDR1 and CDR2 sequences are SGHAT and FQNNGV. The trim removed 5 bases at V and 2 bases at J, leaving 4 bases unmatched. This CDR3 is CASSGLADNTDTQYF. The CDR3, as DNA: TGTGCCAGCAGCGGACTAGCGGACAACACAGATACGCAGTATTTT.

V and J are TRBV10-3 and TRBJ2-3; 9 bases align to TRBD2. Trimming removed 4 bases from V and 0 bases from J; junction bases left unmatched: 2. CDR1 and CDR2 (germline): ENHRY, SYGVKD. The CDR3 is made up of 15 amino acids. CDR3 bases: TGTGCCATCAGTGGACTAGCGGTTAGCACAGATACGCAGTATTTT. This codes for CAISGLAVSTDTQYF.

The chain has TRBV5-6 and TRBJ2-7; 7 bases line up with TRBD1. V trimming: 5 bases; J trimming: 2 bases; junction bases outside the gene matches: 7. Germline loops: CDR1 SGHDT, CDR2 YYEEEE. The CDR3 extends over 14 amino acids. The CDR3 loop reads CASRSDDRAYEQYF. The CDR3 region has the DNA TGTGCCAGCAGGTCCGACGACAGGGCCTACGAGCAGTACTTC.

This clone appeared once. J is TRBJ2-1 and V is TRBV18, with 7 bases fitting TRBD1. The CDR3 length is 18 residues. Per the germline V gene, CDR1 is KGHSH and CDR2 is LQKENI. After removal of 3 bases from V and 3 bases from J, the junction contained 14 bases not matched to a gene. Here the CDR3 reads CASSPSPSGTEFYNEQFF. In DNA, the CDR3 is TGTGCCAGCTCACCTTCCCCATCCGGGACAGAATTCTACAATGAGCAGTTCTTC.

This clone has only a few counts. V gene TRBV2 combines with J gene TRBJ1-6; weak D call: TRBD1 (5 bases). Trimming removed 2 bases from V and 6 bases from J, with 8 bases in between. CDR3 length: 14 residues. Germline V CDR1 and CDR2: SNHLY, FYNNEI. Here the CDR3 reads CASSEFRVNSPLHF. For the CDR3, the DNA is TGTGCCAGCAGTGAATTCAGGGTTAATTCACCCCTCCACTTT.

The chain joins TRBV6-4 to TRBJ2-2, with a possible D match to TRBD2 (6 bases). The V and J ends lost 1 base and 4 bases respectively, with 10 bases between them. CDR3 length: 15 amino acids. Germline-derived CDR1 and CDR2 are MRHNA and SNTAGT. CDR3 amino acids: CASSDYAGTTGELFF. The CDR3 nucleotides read TGTGCCAGCAGTGACTATGCGGGGACCACCGGGGAGCTGTTTTTT.

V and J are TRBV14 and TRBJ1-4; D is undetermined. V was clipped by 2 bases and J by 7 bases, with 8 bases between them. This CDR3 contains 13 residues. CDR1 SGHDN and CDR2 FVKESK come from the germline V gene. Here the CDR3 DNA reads TGTGCCAGCAGCCAACGGGGTTCTGAAAAACTGTTTTTT. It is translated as CASSQRGSEKLFF.

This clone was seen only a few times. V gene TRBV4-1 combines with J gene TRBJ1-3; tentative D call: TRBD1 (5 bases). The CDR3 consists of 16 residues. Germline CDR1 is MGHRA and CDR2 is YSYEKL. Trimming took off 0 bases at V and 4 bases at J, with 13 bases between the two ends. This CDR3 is CASSQDAGVSGNTIYF. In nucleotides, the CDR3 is TGCGCCAGCAGCCAAGATGCGGGGGTCTCAGGAAACACCATATATTTT.

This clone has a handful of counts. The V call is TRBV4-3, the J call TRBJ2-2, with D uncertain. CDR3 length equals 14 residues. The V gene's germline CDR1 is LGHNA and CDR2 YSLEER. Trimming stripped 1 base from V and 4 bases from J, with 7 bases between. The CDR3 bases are TGCGCCAGCAGCCAAGTACTATTCACCGGGGAGCTGTTTTTT. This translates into CASSQVLFTGELFF.

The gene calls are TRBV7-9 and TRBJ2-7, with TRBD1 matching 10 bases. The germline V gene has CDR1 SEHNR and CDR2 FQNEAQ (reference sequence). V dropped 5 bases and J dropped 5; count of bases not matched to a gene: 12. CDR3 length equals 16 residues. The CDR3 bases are TGTGCCAGCAGCCGAGAGGGACAGGGGAAGCGAGACGAGCAGTACTTC. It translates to CASSREGQGKRDEQYF.

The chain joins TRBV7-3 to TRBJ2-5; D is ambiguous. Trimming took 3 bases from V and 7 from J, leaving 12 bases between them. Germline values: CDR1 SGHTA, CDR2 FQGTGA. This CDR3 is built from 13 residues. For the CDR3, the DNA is TGTGCCAGCAGCTTTACGAGCCCGGGGACCCAGTACTTC. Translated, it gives CASSFTSPGTQYF.

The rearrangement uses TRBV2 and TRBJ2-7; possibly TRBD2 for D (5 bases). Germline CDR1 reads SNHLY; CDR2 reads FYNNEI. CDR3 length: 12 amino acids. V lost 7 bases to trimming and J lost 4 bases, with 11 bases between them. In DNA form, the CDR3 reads TGTGCCAGCAACAAGCGGTCATACGAGCAGTACTTC. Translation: CASNKRSYEQYF.

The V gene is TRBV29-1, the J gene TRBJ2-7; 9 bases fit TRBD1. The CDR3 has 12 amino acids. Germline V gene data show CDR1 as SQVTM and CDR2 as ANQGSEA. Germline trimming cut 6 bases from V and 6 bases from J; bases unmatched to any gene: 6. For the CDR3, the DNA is TGCAGCGTGGGCAGACAGGGGGGCGAGCAGTACTTC. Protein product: CSVGRQGGEQYF.

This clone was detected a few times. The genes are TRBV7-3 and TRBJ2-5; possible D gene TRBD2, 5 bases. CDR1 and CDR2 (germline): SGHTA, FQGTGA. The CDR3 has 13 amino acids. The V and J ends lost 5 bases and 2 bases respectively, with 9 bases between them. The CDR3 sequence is CASSRTGQETQYF. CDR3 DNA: TGTGCCAGCAGCCGGACTGGGCAAGAGACCCAGTACTTC.

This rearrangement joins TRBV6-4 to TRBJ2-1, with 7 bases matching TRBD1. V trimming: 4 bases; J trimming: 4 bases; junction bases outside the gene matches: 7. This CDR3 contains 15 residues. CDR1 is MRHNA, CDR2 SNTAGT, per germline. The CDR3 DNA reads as TGTGCCAGCAGTGTTACGCCAGGGGGATACAATGAGCAGTTCTTC. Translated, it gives CASSVTPGGYNEQFF.

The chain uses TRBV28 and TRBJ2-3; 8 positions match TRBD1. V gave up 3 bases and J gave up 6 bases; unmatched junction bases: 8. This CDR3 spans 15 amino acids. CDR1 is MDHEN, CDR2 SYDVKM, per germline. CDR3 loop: CASSLAQGASDTQYF. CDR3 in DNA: TGTGCCAGCAGTTTGGCGCAGGGGGCTTCGGATACGCAGTATTTT.

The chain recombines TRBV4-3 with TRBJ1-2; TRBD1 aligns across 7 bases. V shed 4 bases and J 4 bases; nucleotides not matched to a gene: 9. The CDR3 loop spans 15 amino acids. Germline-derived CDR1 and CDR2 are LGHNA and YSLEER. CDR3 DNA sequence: TGCGCCAGCAGCCGCCTAGACAGGGTGGCCTATGGCTACACCTTC. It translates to CASSRLDRVAYGYTF.